Shown below are 20 T cell receptor beta chains from a single sample sequenced in a study of vaccination and CD4 T cells after COVID-19. These receptors have no known antigen. The assay that was used to sequence DNA from cultured CD4+ T cells was the Oncomine TCR Beta short-read assay. TCRdb reanalysed the PCR reads using MiXCR and keeps one entry per CDR3 protein. The table records around 19,000 distinct CDR3 sequences, roughly two fifths of them present only once. The sample's treatment: roughly 10-day PBMC culture with coronavirus spike peptide pools or control peptides (ViraFEST assay). Source: CD4+ T cells from blood, cultured in vitro, taken after SARS-CoV-2 vaccination. The receptors shown here come from a human donor who had recovered from COVID-19.

The chain combines TRBV20-1 with TRBJ2-7; D may be TRBD1 (6 bases). Germline V gives CDR1 DFQATT, CDR2 SNEGSKA (reference sequence). V was trimmed by 3 bases and J by 1 base, leaving 13 bases between them. CDR3 size: 14 residues. CDR3 sequence (DNA): TGCAGTGCTAGCAGTGGGGGCAGGTCCTACGAGCAGTACTTC. Its translation is CSASSGGRSYEQYF.

V usage is TRBV28 and J usage is TRBJ2-4, with TRBD2 matching 9 bases. Germline V gene data show CDR1 as MDHEN and CDR2 as SYDVKM. The CDR3 is 19 amino acids. Trimming at V came to 5 bases and at J to 3 bases, leaving 17 bases not matched to a gene. The DNA for the CDR3 is TGTGCCAGCAGTCCCCTTGGGGCGGGAGGGCCAGGGAGCAAAAACATTCAGTACTTC. Translation: CASSPLGAGGPGSKNIQYF. Using reference TRBV28 and TRBJ2-4 for the parts outside the CDR3, the full variable domain is DVKVTQSSRYLVKRTGEKVFLECVQDMDHENMFWYRQDPGLGLRLIYFSYDVKMKEKGDIPEGYSVSREKKERFSLILESASTNQTSMYLCASSPLGAGGPGSKNIQYFGAGTRLSVL.

This clonotype was picked up a small number of times. This chain uses TRBV14 with TRBJ2-7; D is possibly TRBD1 (6 bases). Trimming took 4 bases from V and 5 from J, leaving 15 bases between them. The length of the CDR3 is 14 residues. Germline assignment: CDR1 SGHDN and CDR2 FVKESK. CDR3 coding DNA: TGTGCCAGCAGCCCGTTTGGGGGCTGGGACGAGCAGTACTTC. Its protein product is CASSPFGGWDEQYF. The entire variable domain, with the rest obtained from reference TRBV14 and TRBJ2-7, is as follows: EAGVTQFPSHSVIEKGQTVTLRCDPISGHDNLYWYRRVMGKEIKFLLHFVKESKQDESGMPNNRFLAERTGGTYSTLKVQPAELEDSGVYFCASSPFGGWDEQYFGPGTRLTVT.

The chain joins TRBV20-1 to TRBJ2-3; 8 nucleotides agree with TRBD2. The germline V gene has CDR1 DFQATT and CDR2 SNEGSKA (reference sequence). The trim removed 3 bases at V and 1 base at J, leaving 9 bases unmatched. The CDR3 runs 16 residues. Here the CDR3 reads CSARAPGGPGTDTQYF. In nucleotides, the CDR3 is TGCAGTGCTAGGGCGCCGGGAGGGCCTGGCACAGATACGCAGTATTTT.

This clonotype was picked up one time. The chain combines TRBV4-2 with TRBJ1-6; D might be TRBD1 (5 bases). V gave up 4 bases and J gave up 0 bases, with 16 bases separating them. This CDR3 spans 18 amino acids. In germline, CDR1 is LGHNA, CDR2 YNFKEQ. CDR3 DNA sequence: TGTGCCAGCAGCCCTGAAACGGGGGTGAGCTCCTATAATTCACCCCTCCACTTT. Amino acid sequence: CASSPETGVSSYNSPLHF.

This chain links TRBV7-2 with TRBJ2-1, with TRBD2 matching over 7 bases. There are 12 residues in the CDR3. V shed 4 bases, J shed 9 bases, and the junction held 3 bases outside the gene matches. Germline V CDR1 and CDR2: SGHTA, FQGNSA. The CDR3 reads CASSSGLGEQFF. The CDR3 DNA sequence: TGTGCCAGCAGCTCCGGACTAGGTGAGCAGTTCTTC.

This clonotype was detected a few times. The V gene is TRBV6-5, the J gene TRBJ2-7; no firm D call. Germline V CDR1 and CDR2: MNHEY, SVGAGI. The CDR3 totals 14 residues. The V end lost 0 bases, the J end lost 3 bases, and 9 bases lay between the germline ends. The CDR3 DNA reads as TGTGCCAGCAGTTACTCATTCTTCGTCTACGAGCAGTACTTC. Translating it yields CASSYSFFVYEQYF.

Within the sample, this clonotype is medium-sized (0.01 to 0.1%). The chain uses TRBV10-1 and TRBJ2-5; possibly TRBD1 or TRBD2 for D (5 bases each). Germline V gene data show CDR1 as WNHNN and CDR2 as SYGVQD (reference sequence). CDR3 length: 14 amino acids. With 5 bases removed from V and 3 bases from J, the gap between germline ends came to 13 bases. The CDR3, as DNA: TGCGCCAGCAGTAAAGGGACGGAGAAAGAGACCCAGTACTTC. It yields the protein CASSKGTEKETQYF.

The V gene is TRBV12-3 or TRBV12-4, the J gene TRBJ1-6; D not resolved. V shed 2 bases and J shed 6 bases, with 11 bases lying between them. The CDR3 runs 15 residues. The CDR3 sequence is CASSLSVVGNSPLHF. For the CDR3, the DNA is TGTGCCAGCAGTTTATCGGTGGTGGGTAATTCACCCCTCCACTTT.

This clonotype turned up a few times. This chain links TRBV6-2 or TRBV6-3 with TRBJ1-1; D perhaps matches TRBD1 (6 bases). The V gene's germline CDR1 is MNHEY and CDR2 SVGEGT. The CDR3 has 18 amino acids. The V end was cut by 8 bases, the J end by 0 bases, with 25 bases between. The CDR3 DNA sequence: TGTGCCAGCGGACCGAACCCTCAGGGGCGTGGGGTGAACACTGAAGCTTTCTTT. It yields the protein CASGPNPQGRGVNTEAFF.

The chain couples TRBV6-2 or TRBV6-3 to TRBJ2-1; TRBD2 aligns across 10 bases. CDR1 and CDR2 from the germline V gene are MNHEY and SVGEGT. The V segment lost 1 base and the J segment 6 bases; nucleotides outside the gene matches: 9. The CDR3 contains 17 residues. As DNA, the CDR3 is TGTGCCAGCAGTTACTTCAGACTAGCGGGTGTAGCCAATGAGCAGTTCTTC. Translation gives CASSYFRLAGVANEQFF.

In the case of this clonotype: Sequence at one end of the junction differs from germline and may be a read error. This chain uses TRBV28 with TRBJ1-1; 9 bases match TRBD1. The CDR3 contains 14 residues. The germline V gene has CDR1 MDHEN and CDR2 SYDVKM. The CDR3 DNA reads TGTGCCAGCAGTCAGACGCTCATACAGGGGGCTGAGGACTTT. Its protein product is CASSQTLIQGAEDF.

The rearrangement links TRBV7-9 to TRBJ1-2; D call uncertain. This CDR3 has 15 residues. Germline V gives CDR1 SEHNR, CDR2 FQNEAQ (reference sequence). V dropped 10 bases and J dropped 2 bases, with 20 bases sitting between them. CDR3 residues: CATKRRGPMNYGYTF. The CDR3, as DNA: TGTGCCACCAAAAGGAGAGGGCCGATGAACTATGGCTACACCTTC.

The chain combines TRBV20-1 with TRBJ1-1; D is possibly TRBD1 (6 bases). This CDR3 contains 12 residues. V lost 2 bases to trimming and J lost 4 bases, with 8 bases between them. The germline V gene has CDR1 DFQATT and CDR2 SNEGSKA (reference sequence). CDR3 sequence reads: CSARLGATEAFF. CDR3 DNA: TGCAGTGCTAGATTGGGGGCCACTGAAGCTTTCTTT.

This clonotype has just a few counts. The chain carries TRBV20-1 and TRBJ2-5; perhaps TRBD1 as D (6 bases). Trimming left V 5 bases short and J 5 bases short, with 27 bases between. The CDR3 sequence is 17 residues long. Germline V lookup: CDR1 DFQATT, CDR2 SNEGSKA (reference sequence). The CDR3 bases are TGCAGTGCTGACCCCCTACAGGGATCGGGTGTGCGGGAGACCCAGTACTTC. The encoded protein is CSADPLQGSGVRETQYF.

V and J are TRBV20-1 and TRBJ2-7; 9 bases fit TRBD2. The CDR3 is made up of 14 amino acids. The V gene's germline CDR1 is DFQATT and CDR2 SNEGSKA (reference sequence). The junction had 7 bases not matched to a gene; V was cut back by 6 bases and J by 1 base. The CDR3 DNA sequence: TGCAGTGCCCGTCTAGCGGGGAATTCCTACGAGCAGTACTTC. Translated: CSARLAGNSYEQYF.

The chain recombines TRBV7-2 with TRBJ1-2; 9 bases are a match to TRBD1. The trim removed 1 base at V and 2 bases at J, leaving 5 bases unmatched. The CDR3 covers 16 residues. The germline gives CDR1 SGHTA, CDR2 FQGNSA. The CDR3 DNA follows: TGTGCCAGCAGCTTAGTACCGGGACAGGGAAACTATGGCTACACCTTC. It yields the protein CASSLVPGQGNYGYTF. Using reference TRBV7-2 and TRBJ1-2 for the parts outside the CDR3, the full variable domain is GAGVSQSPSNKVTEKGKDVELRCDPISGHTALYWYRQSLGQGLEFLIYFQGNSAPDKSGLPSDRFSAERTGGSVSTLTIQRTQQEDSAVYLCASSLVPGQGNYGYTFGSGTRLTVV.

J is TRBJ2-7 and V is TRBV6-2 or TRBV6-3; tentative D call: TRBD1 (5 bases). V dropped 6 bases and J dropped 3 bases, with 15 bases sitting between them. CDR1 MNHEY and CDR2 SVGEGT come from the germline V gene. The CDR3 is 14 residues long. CDR3 in DNA: TGTGCCAGCAGATACACTCAGGGAAACTACGAGCAGTACTTC. Amino acids: CASRYTQGNYEQYF.

This clonotype is classed as medium-sized. This chain joins TRBV6-1 and TRBJ1-1, with 7 nucleotides matching TRBD1. The CDR3 has 14 amino acids. V shed 3 bases, J shed 6 bases, and the junction held 7 bases outside the gene matches. The V gene's germline CDR1 is MNHNS and CDR2 SASEGT. The CDR3 here is CASSDRQGVAEAFF. The CDR3 nucleotides are TGTGCCAGCAGTGACCGACAGGGTGTCGCTGAAGCTTTCTTT.

The V and J genes are TRBV19 and TRBJ1-1; D is undetermined. Germline CDR1 LNHDA, CDR2 SQIVND (reference sequence). The germline V and J ends were trimmed by 4 bases and 3 bases, with 9 bases remaining between them. CDR3 size: 13 residues. For the CDR3, the DNA is TGTGCCAGTAGTAGGTACCGGGACACTGAAGCTTTCTTT. Translating gives CASSRYRDTEAFF.